This T cell receptor beta chain emerged from a study of CD8 T cells in Susac syndrome. Study in general: The Susac syndrome patients that were sequenced included 5 or 6 with active disease and fewer than 10 in remission. Patients with Susac syndrome were therapy-naive, on corticosteroids, or on intravenous immunoglobulin alone at blood draw.

Patients with Susac syndrome met the recently defined diagnostic criteria for definite or probable disease. Negative isolation was used for CD8+ and CD4+ T cells, and FACS enrichment was applied to TEMRA cells. Germline CDR1 is MNHEY and CDR2 is SVGAGI. Trimming pared 6 bases from V and 8 bases from J, leaving 17 bases between. This CDR3 region has 13 residues. When the RNA was reverse transcribed, random hexamers were used with an input of about 0.5 to 1 ug. TCRdb reanalysed the immunoSEQ multiplex PCR reads using MiXCR and keeps one entry per CDR3 protein. The sample contains about 200,000 distinct CDR3 sequences, 90% to 95% of which appear only once.

This receptor was identified in a human donor with Susac syndrome. The chain uses TRBV6-5 and TRBJ2-7, with D possibly being TRBD2 (6 bases). The specimen sequenced was CD4+ T cells from PBMCs. CDR3 coding DNA: TGTGCCAGCAGCACAGGTCAGGGAGGCAAGCAGTACTTC. Amino acid sequence: CASSTGQGGKQYF.